The rows below give T cell receptor beta chains drawn from one sample of a study of T cell changes during pregnancy in multiple sclerosis. The repertoire was sequenced with immunoSEQ multiplex PCR; TCRdb's copy has only in-frame clones and lacks some. The sample contains 100,000 or so clones, 94% of which appear only once. The source was peripheral blood, collected after pregnancy. These receptors were taken from a female donor in good health, enrolled as a control in a pregnancy study. The CDR3 runs from the conserved cysteine through the conserved F or W. D genes are given only for firm matches. Some rows have no size entry. The others give once, few or many, or a class for an expanded clone.

V gene	D gene	clone size	CDR3 length	J gene	CDR3 protein	CDR3 DNA
TRBV6-5	-	-	13	TRBJ1-5	CASRRGSDQPQHF	TGTGCCAGCAGAAGGGGATCGGATCAGCCCCAGCATTTT
TRBV7-2	-	-	14	TRBJ2-7	CASSAYGVPYEQYF	TGTGCCAGCAGCGCCTACGGAGTTCCTTACGAGCAGTACTTC
TRBV30	TRBD1	-	16	TRBJ1-2	CAWSAPRYRGVGGYTF	TGTGCCTGGAGCGCCCCGAGGTACAGGGGAGTAGGTGGCTACACCTTC
TRBV28	-	-	12	TRBJ1-2	CASSLGGYGYTF	TGTGCCAGCAGCCTCGGGGGCTATGGCTACACCTTC
TRBV27	TRBD1	-	16	TRBJ2-7	CASSVKGTGAVYEQYF	TGTGCCAGCAGTGTTAAAGGGACAGGGGCGGTCTACGAGCAGTACTTC
TRBV7-2	TRBD1	once	15	TRBJ2-3	CASSSPDRGQNTQYF	TGTGCCAGCAGCTCCCCGGACAGGGGGCAGAATACGCAGTATTTT
TRBV5-1	TRBD2	-	13	TRBJ2-5	CASSLRGDETQYF	TGCGCCAGCAGCTTACGGGGGGATGAGACCCAGTACTTC
TRBV7-6	-	-	13	TRBJ2-7	CASSLGQFYEQYF	TGTGCCAGCAGCCTGGGACAATTCTACGAGCAGTACTTC
TRBV19	-	-	14	TRBJ2-1	CASSIFNSYNEQFF	TGTGCCAGTAGTATTTTCAACAGCTACAATGAGCAGTTCTTC
TRBV4-1	TRBD2	-	17	TRBJ2-1	CASSQYPGTSGYNEQFF	TGCGCCAGCAGCCAGTATCCGGGGACTAGCGGGTACAATGAGCAGTTCTTC
TRBV6-1	-	-	15	TRBJ2-7	CASRGTELGAYEQYF	TGTGCCAGCAGGGGGACTGAGCTGGGGGCCTACGAGCAGTACTTC
TRBV10-3	-	-	13	TRBJ2-5	CAISERATETQYF	TGTGCCATCAGTGAGCGAGCAACGGAGACCCAGTACTTC
TRBV27	-	-	15	TRBJ2-5	CASSSYHGGRETQYF	TGTGCCAGCAGTTCCTATCATGGGGGCCGGGAGACCCAGTACTTC
TRBV6-5	-	-	13	TRBJ1-2	CASSYSPVYGYTF	TGTGCCAGCAGTTACTCGCCAGTCTATGGCTACACCTTC